This passage covers 20 T cell receptor beta chains from one sample sequenced in a study of vaccination and CD4 T cells after COVID-19. Their antigens remain unidentified. An Oncomine TCR Beta short-read assay was used to sequence the DNA from cultured CD4+ T cells. A single record per CDR3 protein comes from TCRdb applying MiXCR to the PCR reads. The sample lists 8,000 or so distinct CDR3 sequences, 40% to 45% occurring once. Treatment of the sample: approximately nine-day PBMC culture with coronavirus spike peptide pools or control peptides (ViraFEST assay). CD4+ T cells of the unexposed donor were collected before the COVID-19 pandemic (2011-2018). Sequencing was done on a sample of CD4+ T cells from blood, cultured in vitro. All receptors come from a human donor in good health.

The chain recombines TRBV2 with TRBJ1-5; D perhaps matches TRBD1 (6 bases). The CDR3 covers 14 residues. Germline V gene data show CDR1 as SNHLY and CDR2 as FYNNEI. V was clipped by 4 bases and J by 1 base, with 8 bases between them. CDR3 bases: TGTGCCAGCAGTGGGGACACAAGCAATCAGCCCCAGCATTTT. Amino acid sequence: CASSGDTSNQPQHF.

The chain combines TRBV20-1 with TRBJ1-6, with 8 positions matching TRBD1. The CDR3 is 12 amino acids. V shed 7 bases, J shed 7 bases, and the junction held 3 bases outside the gene matches. Per the germline V gene, CDR1 is DFQATT and CDR2 is SNEGSKA (reference sequence). CDR3 bases: TGCAGTGGCAGACAGGGGAATTCACCCCTCCACTTT. It encodes CSGRQGNSPLHF.

The chain carries TRBV10-3 and TRBJ1-1; the D is unclear. This CDR3 has 13 residues. Germline V gene sequence: CDR1 ENHRY, CDR2 SYGVKD. V was pared by 3 bases and J by 6 bases, with 11 bases between. The CDR3, as DNA: TGTGCCATCAGTGATTTCGGCCAGGCTGAAGCTTTCTTT. Translation gives CAISDFGQAEAFF.

The V and J genes are TRBV7-2 and TRBJ2-7, with D uncertain. The CDR3 is 15 residues long. V lost 1 base, J lost 0 bases, and 10 bases lay in between. The germline gives CDR1 SGHTA, CDR2 FQGNSA. CDR3 in DNA: TGTGCCAGCAGCTTAGGGCCGGACCCCTCCTACGAGCAGTACTTC. Translated, it gives CASSLGPDPSYEQYF.

This chain uses TRBV21-1 with TRBJ2-7; TRBD2, the table's D call, was not compared with the DNA. TRBV21-1 is a documented pseudogene. The CDR3 sequence is 17 residues long. The CDR3 is CASSKVTGTSGRYEQYF. DNA for the CDR3: TGTGCCAGCAGCAAGGTTACCGGGACTAGCGGGAGATACGAGCAGTACTTC.

The chain employs TRBV12-3 or TRBV12-4 and TRBJ1-1, with D unresolved. Deletions cut 3 bases from V and 0 bases from J, with 5 bases between. This CDR3 comprises 13 residues. The CDR3 reads CASSFRLNTEAFF. The CDR3, as DNA: TGTGCCAGCAGTTTTCGGTTGAACACTGAAGCTTTCTTT.

This clonotype was detected a few times. This chain uses TRBV20-1 with TRBJ2-5; 8 nucleotides match TRBD2. The V gene end was trimmed by 2 bases and the J gene end by 3 bases; junction bases not matched to a gene: 11. Germline V gene sequence: CDR1 DFQATT, CDR2 SNEGSKA (reference sequence). CDR3 length: 16 amino acids. CDR3 sequence: CSARPQGSGGKETQYF. The CDR3 DNA reads as TGCAGTGCTAGACCTCAAGGGAGCGGGGGAAAAGAGACCCAGTACTTC.

V and J are TRBV7-2 and TRBJ2-1; the D is unclear. There are 13 residues in the CDR3. Per germline, CDR1 SGHTA and CDR2 FQGNSA. V was cut by 5 bases and J by 6 bases, with 11 bases left in between. CDR3 protein: CASSPGRSNEQFF. The CDR3 DNA follows: TGTGCCAGCAGCCCCGGACGATCCAATGAGCAGTTCTTC.

The chain combines TRBV6-5 with TRBJ2-2, with D perhaps being TRBD1 or TRBD2 (5 bases each). This CDR3 has 14 amino acids. Germline-derived CDR1 and CDR2 are MNHEY and SVGAGI. V was shortened by 4 bases and J by 6 bases, with 12 bases between the two germline ends. Written as DNA, the CDR3 is TGTGCCAGCAGTTTCGGGACGATCGCCGGGGAGCTGTTTTTT. Translating it yields CASSFGTIAGELFF.

This clonotype was seen a few times. The chain combines TRBV7-8 with TRBJ2-7; TRBD2 might be the D (7 bases). Germline V gene sequence: CDR1 SGHVS, CDR2 FQNEAQ. The CDR3 runs to 17 residues. V dropped 2 bases and J dropped 2 bases, with 19 bases sitting between them. CDR3 region: CASSLFLGGAGAYEQYF. CDR3 nucleotide sequence: TGTGCCAGCAGCTTATTTTTGGGGGGGGCTGGGGCCTACGAGCAGTACTTC.

The V gene is TRBV2, the J gene TRBJ2-5; no reliable D call. The V and J ends lost 6 bases and 5 bases respectively, with 10 bases between them. CDR1 SNHLY and CDR2 FYNNEI come from the germline V gene. The CDR3 runs to 12 residues. DNA for the CDR3: TGTGCCAGCAGGAGACTGGGGGAGACCCAGTACTTC. It encodes CASRRLGETQYF.

The chain has TRBV6-1 and TRBJ1-4; D possibly corresponds to TRBD1 (6 bases). CDR3 length: 15 residues. Germline-derived CDR1 and CDR2 are MNHNS and SASEGT. Between the trimmed V and J ends, which lost 4 bases and 8 bases, there was a span of 17 bases. The CDR3 protein is CASSGMGALREKLFF. DNA for the CDR3: TGTGCCAGCAGTGGGATGGGGGCGTTGAGGGAAAAACTGTTTTTT.

This clonotype showed up just a few times. V and J are TRBV15 and TRBJ1-5; a weak D match, TRBD1 (6 bases). The CDR3 sequence is 16 residues long. Germline CDR1 reads LNHNV; CDR2 reads YYDKDF (reference sequence). V dropped 4 bases and J dropped 6 bases, with 19 bases sitting between them. CDR3 protein: CATSTLQGVWSQPQHF. CDR3 coding DNA: TGTGCCACCAGCACATTACAGGGTGTATGGAGTCAGCCCCAGCATTTT.

The chain is built from TRBV10-3 and TRBJ2-7, with 7 bases lining up with TRBD2. The germline V gene has CDR1 ENHRY and CDR2 SYGVKD. J was trimmed by 4 bases and V by 0 bases; bases with no gene match: 9. This CDR3 has 16 amino acids. Here the CDR3 DNA reads TGTGCCATCAGTGAGTCCAGGGCTAGCGGCAAGTACGAGCAGTACTTC. This encodes CAISESRASGKYEQYF.

CDR3 in amino acids: CASSQIRGTEAFF. The CDR3 DNA sequence: TGTGCCAGCAGCCAAATCAGGGGCACTGAAGCTTTCTTT. The chain joins TRBV14 to TRBJ1-1; possible D gene TRBD1, 6 bases. V lost 2 bases, J lost 4 bases, and 8 bases lay in between. Germline lookup yields CDR1 SGHDN and CDR2 FVKESK. There are 13 residues in the CDR3.

This clonotype was counted only a few times. The V and J genes are TRBV7-9 and TRBJ2-7; TRBD2 might be the D (6 bases). The CDR3 is 15 amino acids. The V end lost 1 base, the J end lost 3 bases, and 13 bases lay between the germline ends. Per germline, CDR1 SEHNR and CDR2 FQNEAQ (reference sequence). The CDR3 DNA is TGTGCCAGCAGCTTAGAGGGACTGGGCGACTACGAGCAGTACTTC. Amino acid sequence: CASSLEGLGDYEQYF.

This chain uses TRBV6-1 with TRBJ1-2; D ambiguous. This CDR3 spans 10 amino acids. Trimming cost V 9 bases and J 5 bases, with 7 bases left between them. CDR1 and CDR2 from the germline V gene are MNHNS and SASEGT. The DNA for the CDR3 is TGTGCCAGGCGAATTTATGGCTACACCTTC. Protein: CARRIYGYTF.

The chain joins TRBV27 to TRBJ2-7; a weak D match, TRBD2 (5 bases). V was trimmed by 6 bases and J by 0 bases, leaving 15 bases between them. The germline gives CDR1 MNHEY, CDR2 SMNVEV (reference sequence). This CDR3 region has 15 residues. The CDR3 DNA sequence: TGTGCCAGCAGGTCAGATGGAGGCTTCTCCTACGAGCAGTACTTC. Protein: CASRSDGGFSYEQYF.

This clonotype was counted a few times. This sequence joins TRBV7-2 and TRBJ2-1; the match to TRBD2 covers 11 bases. The J segment lost 4 bases and the V segment lost 2 bases, leaving 4 bases of the junction unmatched. The CDR3 covers 16 residues. Germline CDR1 SGHTA, CDR2 FQGNSA. CDR3 loop: CASSLTLAGGYNEQFF. The CDR3 region has the DNA TGTGCCAGCAGCTTAACTCTAGCGGGAGGTTACAATGAGCAGTTCTTC.

The chain carries TRBV6-1 and TRBJ2-7, with 8 bases that match TRBD1. V lost 4 bases and J lost 2; bases outside the gene matches: 7. There are 15 residues in the CDR3. Germline V gene data show CDR1 as MNHNS and CDR2 as SASEGT. CDR3 region: CASSATGVSPYEQYF. CDR3 DNA sequence: TGTGCCAGCAGTGCGACAGGGGTCAGCCCCTACGAGCAGTACTTC.